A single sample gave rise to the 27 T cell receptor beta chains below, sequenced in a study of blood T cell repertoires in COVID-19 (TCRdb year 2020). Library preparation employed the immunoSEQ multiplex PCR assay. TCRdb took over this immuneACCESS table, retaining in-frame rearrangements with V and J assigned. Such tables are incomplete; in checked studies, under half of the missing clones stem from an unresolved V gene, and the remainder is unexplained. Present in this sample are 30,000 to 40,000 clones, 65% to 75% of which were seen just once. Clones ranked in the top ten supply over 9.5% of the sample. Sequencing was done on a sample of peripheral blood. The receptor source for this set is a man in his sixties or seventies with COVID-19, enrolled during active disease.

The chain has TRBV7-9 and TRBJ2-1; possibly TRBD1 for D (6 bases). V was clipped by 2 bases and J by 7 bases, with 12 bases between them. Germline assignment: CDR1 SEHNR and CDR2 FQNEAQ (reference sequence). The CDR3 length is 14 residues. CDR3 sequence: CASSLQGRGNEQFF. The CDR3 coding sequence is TGTGCCAGCAGCTTACAGGGGCGCGGTAATGAGCAGTTCTTC.

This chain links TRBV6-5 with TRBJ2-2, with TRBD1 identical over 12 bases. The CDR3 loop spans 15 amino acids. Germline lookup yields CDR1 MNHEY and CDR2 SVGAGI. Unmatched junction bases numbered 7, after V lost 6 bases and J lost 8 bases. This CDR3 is CASSPGTGGSGELFF. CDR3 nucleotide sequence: TGTGCCAGCAGCCCCGGGACAGGGGGCTCAGGGGAGCTGTTTTTT.

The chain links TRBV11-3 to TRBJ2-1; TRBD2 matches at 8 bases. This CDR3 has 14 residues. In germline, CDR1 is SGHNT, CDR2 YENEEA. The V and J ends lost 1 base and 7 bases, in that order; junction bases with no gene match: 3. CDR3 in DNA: TGTGCCAGCAGCTTAGCCGGACTAGCTAATGAGCAGTTCTTC. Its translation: CASSLAGLANEQFF. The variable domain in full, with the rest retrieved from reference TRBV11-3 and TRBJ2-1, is EAGVVQSPRYKIIEKKQPVAFWCNPISGHNTLYWYLQNLGQGPELLIRYENEEAVDDSQLPKDRFSAERLKGVDSTLKIQPAELGDSAVYLCASSLAGLANEQFFGPGTRLTVL.

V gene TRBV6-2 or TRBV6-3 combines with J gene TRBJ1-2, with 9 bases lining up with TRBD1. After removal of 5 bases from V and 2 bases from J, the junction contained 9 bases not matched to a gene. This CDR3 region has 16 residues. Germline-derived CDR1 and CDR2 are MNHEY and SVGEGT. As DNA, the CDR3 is TGTGCCAGCAGTACAGGGGGCGCCGACGCCAACTATGGCTACACCTTC. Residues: CASSTGGADANYGYTF.

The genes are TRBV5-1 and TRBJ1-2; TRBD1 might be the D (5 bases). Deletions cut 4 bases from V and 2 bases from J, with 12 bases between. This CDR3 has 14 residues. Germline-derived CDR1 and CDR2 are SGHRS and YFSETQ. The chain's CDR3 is CASSAGRTNYGYTF. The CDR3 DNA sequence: TGCGCCAGCAGCGCGGGACGGACAAACTATGGCTACACCTTC.

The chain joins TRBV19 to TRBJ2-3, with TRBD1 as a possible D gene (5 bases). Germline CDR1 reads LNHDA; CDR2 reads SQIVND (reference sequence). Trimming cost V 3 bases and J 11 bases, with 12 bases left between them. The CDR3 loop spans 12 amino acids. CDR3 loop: CASSMDKWEQYF. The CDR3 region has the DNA TGTGCCAGTAGTATGGACAAATGGGAGCAGTATTTT.

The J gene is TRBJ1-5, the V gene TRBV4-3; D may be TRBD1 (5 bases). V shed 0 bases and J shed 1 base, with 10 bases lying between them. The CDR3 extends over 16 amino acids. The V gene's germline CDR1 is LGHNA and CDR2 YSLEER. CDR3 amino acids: CASSQDHGGSNQPQHF. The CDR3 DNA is TGCGCCAGCAGCCAAGATCACGGGGGGAGCAATCAGCCCCAGCATTTT.

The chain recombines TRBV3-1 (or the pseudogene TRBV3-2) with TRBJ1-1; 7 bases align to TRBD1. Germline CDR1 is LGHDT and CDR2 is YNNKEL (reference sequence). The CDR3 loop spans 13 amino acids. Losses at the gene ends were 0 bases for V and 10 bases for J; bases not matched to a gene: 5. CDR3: CASSQERGGGAFF. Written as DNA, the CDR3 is TGTGCCAGCAGCCAAGAGAGAGGGGGCGGAGCTTTCTTT.

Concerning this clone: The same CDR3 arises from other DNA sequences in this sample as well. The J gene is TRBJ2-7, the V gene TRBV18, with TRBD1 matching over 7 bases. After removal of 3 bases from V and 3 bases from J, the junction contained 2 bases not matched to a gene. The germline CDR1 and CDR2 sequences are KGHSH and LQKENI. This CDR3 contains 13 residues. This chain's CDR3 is CASSPGQSYEQYF. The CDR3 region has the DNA TGTGCCAGCTCACCGGGACAGAGCTACGAGCAGTACTTC. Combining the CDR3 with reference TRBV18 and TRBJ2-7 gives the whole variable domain NAGVMQNPRHLVRRRGQEARLRCSPMKGHSHVYWYRQLPEEGLKFMVYLQKENIIDESGMPKERFSAEFPKEGPSILRIQQVVRGDSAAYFCASSPGQSYEQYFGPGTRLTVT.

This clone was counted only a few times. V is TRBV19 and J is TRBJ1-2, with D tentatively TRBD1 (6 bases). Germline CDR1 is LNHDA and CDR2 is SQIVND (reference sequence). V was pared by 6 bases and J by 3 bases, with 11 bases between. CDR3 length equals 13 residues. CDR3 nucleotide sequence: TGTGCCAGTAGAGGGGGGGCCGACTATGGCTACACCTTC. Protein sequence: CASRGGADYGYTF.

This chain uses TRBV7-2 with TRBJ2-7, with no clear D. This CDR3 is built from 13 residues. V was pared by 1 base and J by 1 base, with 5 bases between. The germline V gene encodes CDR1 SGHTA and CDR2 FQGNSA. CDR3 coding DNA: TGTGCCAGCAGCTTAGTAGTTTCCTACGAGCAGTACTTC. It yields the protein CASSLVVSYEQYF.

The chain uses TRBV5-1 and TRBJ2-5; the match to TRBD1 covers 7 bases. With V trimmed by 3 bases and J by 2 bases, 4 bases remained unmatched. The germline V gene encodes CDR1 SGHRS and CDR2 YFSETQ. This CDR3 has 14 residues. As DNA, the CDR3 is TGCGCCAGCAGCTCGGGACAGCCTCAAGAGACCCAGTACTTC. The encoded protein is CASSSGQPQETQYF.

CDR3 loop: CASSQNFMSGYTF. CDR3 DNA: TGTGCCAGCAGCCAAAATTTCATGAGCGGCTACACCTTC. The chain employs TRBV14 and TRBJ1-2; the D is unclear. The CDR3 has 13 amino acids. Germline V gene sequence: CDR1 SGHDN, CDR2 FVKESK. With 2 bases removed from V and 8 bases from J, the gap between germline ends came to 12 bases.

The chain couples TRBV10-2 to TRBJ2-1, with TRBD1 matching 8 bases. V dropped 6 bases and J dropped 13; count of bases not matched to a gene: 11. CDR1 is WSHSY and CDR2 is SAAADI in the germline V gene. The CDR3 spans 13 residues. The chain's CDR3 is CASRGTGVLEQFF. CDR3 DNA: TGCGCCAGCAGAGGGACAGGCGTATTGGAACAGTTCTTC.

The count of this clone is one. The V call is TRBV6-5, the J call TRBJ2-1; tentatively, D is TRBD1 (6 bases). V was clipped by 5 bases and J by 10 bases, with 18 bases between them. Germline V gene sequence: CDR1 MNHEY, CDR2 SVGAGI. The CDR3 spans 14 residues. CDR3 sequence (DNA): TGTGCCAGCAGTATGACAGGAGACAGGTTAGAGCAGTTCTTC. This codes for CASSMTGDRLEQFF.

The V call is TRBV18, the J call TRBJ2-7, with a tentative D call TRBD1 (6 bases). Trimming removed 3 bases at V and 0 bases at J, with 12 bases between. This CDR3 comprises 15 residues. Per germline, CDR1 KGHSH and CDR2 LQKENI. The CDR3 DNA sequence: TGTGCCAGCTCACCCGGACAGCTAAGCTCCTACGAGCAGTACTTC. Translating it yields CASSPGQLSSYEQYF. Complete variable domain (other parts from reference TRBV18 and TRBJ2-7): NAGVMQNPRHLVRRRGQEARLRCSPMKGHSHVYWYRQLPEEGLKFMVYLQKENIIDESGMPKERFSAEFPKEGPSILRIQQVVRGDSAAYFCASSPGQLSSYEQYFGPGTRLTVT.

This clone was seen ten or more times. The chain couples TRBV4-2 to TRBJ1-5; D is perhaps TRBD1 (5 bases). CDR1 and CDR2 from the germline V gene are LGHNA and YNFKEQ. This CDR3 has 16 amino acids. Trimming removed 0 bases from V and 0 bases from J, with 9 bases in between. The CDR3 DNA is TGTGCCAGCAGCCAAGACCGGGACTTTAGCAATCAGCCCCAGCATTTT. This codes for CASSQDRDFSNQPQHF.

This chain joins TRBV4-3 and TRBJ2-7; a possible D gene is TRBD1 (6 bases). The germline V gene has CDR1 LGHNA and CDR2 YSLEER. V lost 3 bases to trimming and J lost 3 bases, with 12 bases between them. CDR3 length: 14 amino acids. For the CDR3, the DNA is TGCGCCAGCAGCCACAGTACAGGGTTCTACGAGCAGTACTTC. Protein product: CASSHSTGFYEQYF.

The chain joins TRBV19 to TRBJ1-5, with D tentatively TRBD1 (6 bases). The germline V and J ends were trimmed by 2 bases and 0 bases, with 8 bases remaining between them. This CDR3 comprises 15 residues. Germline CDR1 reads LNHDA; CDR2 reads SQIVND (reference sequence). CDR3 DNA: TGTGCCAGTAGTATAAGACAGGATAGCAATCAGCCCCAGCATTTT. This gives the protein CASSIRQDSNQPQHF.

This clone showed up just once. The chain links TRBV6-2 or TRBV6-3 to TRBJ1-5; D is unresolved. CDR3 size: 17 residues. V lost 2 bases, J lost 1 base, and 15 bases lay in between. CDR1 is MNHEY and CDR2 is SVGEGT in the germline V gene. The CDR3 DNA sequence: TGTGCCAGCAGTTACCCAACCCCGAATAGAAGCAATCAGCCCCAGCATTTT. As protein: CASSYPTPNRSNQPQHF.

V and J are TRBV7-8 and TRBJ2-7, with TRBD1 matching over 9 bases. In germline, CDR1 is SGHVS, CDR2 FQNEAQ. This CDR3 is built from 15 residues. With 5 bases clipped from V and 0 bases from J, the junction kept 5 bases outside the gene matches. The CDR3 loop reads CASSLRTGASYEQYF. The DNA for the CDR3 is TGTGCCAGCAGCCTTCGGACAGGGGCCTCCTACGAGCAGTACTTC.

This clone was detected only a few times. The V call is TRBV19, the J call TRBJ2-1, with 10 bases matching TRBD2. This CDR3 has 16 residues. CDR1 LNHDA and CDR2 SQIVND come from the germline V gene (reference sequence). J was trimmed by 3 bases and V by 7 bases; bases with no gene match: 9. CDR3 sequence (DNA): TGTGCCAGTACCCCTGGGTCTAGCGGGAGCTACAATGAGCAGTTCTTC. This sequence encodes CASTPGSSGSYNEQFF.

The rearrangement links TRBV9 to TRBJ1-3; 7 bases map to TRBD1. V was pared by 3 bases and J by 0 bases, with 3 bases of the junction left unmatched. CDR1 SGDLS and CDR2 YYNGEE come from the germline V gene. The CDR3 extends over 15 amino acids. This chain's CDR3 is CASSEGTVSGNTIYF. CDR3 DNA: TGTGCCAGCAGCGAAGGGACAGTCTCTGGAAACACCATATATTTT.

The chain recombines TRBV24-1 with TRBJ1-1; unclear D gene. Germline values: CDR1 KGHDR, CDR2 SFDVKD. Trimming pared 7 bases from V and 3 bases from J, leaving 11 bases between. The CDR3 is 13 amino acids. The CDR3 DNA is TGTGCCACCAGGGAGCGGGGATACACTGAAGCTTTCTTT. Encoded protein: CATRERGYTEAFF.

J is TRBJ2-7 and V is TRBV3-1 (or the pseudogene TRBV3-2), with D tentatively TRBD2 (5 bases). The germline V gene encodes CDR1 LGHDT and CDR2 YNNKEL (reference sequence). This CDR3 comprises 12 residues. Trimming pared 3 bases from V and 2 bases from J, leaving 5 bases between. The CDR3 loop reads CASSQRAYEQYF. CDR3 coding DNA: TGTGCCAGCAGCCAGAGGGCCTACGAGCAGTACTTC.

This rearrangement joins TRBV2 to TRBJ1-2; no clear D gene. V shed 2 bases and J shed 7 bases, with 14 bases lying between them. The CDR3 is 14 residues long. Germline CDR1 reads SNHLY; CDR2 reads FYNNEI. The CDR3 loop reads CASSELTRDGGYTF. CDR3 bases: TGTGCCAGCAGTGAATTAACTCGAGATGGTGGCTACACCTTC.

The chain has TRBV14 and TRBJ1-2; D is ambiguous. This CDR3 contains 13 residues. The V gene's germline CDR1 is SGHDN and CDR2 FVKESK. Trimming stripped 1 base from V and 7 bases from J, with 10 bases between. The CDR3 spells CASSQGREFGYTF. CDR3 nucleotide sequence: TGTGCCAGCAGCCAAGGGCGGGAGTTTGGCTACACCTTC.